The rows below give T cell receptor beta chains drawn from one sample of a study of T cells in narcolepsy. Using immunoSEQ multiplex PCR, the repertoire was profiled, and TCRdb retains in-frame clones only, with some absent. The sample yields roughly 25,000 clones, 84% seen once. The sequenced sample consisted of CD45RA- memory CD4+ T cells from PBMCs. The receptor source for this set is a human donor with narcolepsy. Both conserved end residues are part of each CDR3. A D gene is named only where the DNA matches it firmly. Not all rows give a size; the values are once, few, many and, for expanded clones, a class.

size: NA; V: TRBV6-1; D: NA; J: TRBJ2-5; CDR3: CASVRGALQETQYF; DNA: TGTGCCTCTGTCCGCGGGGCGCTCCAAGAGACCCAGTACTTC
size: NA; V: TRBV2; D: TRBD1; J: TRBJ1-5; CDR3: CASGLRDLTGGADQPQHF; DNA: TGTGCCAGCGGGCTCCGTGACTTAACAGGGGGCGCTGATCAGCCCCAGCATTTT
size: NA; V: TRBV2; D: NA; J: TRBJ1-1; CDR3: CASSPRERRPNTEAFF; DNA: TGTGCCAGCAGCCCCCGGGAACGCAGGCCGAACACTGAAGCTTTCTTT
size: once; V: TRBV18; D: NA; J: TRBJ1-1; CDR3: CASSATGNTEAFF; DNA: TGTGCCAGCTCAGCCACAGGGAACACTGAAGCTTTCTTT
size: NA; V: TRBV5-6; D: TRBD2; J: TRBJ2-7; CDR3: CASSLDLAGGRQYF; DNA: TGTGCCAGCAGCTTAGACCTAGCGGGAGGTCGGCAGTACTTC
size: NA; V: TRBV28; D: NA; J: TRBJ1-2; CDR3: CATYAKDSQQGADGYTF; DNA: TGTGCCACCTATGCTAAGGACAGTCAACAGGGAGCGGATGGCTACACCTTC
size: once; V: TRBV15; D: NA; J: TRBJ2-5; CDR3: CATSRGSWDQYF; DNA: TGTGCCACCAGCAGAGGGAGTTGGGACCAGTACTTC
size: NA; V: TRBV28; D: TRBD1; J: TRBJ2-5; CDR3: CASSVPLGQSETQYF; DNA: TGTGCCAGCAGTGTTCCTTTGGGACAGTCAGAGACCCAGTACTTC
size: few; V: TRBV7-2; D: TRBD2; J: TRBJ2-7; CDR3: CASSLEVPTSGRATEQYF; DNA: TGTGCCAGCAGCTTAGAAGTACCGACTAGCGGGAGGGCCACCGAGCAGTACTTC
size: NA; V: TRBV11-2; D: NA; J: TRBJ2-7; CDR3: CASRGGGRRAYEQYF; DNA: TGTGCCAGCAGGGGGGGAGGACGTAGAGCCTACGAGCAGTACTTC
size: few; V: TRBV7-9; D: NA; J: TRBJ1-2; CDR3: CASSPAESVTYGYTF; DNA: TGTGCCAGCAGCCCTGCCGAGAGCGTTACCTATGGCTACACCTTC
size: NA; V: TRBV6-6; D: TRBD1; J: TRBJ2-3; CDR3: CASSYEGAIRTDTQYF; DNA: TGTGCCAGCAGTTATGAGGGGGCAATAAGGACAGATACGCAGTATTTT
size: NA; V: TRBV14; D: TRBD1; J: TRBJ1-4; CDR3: CASSQADRVNEKLFF; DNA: TGTGCCAGCAGCCAGGCGGACAGGGTTAATGAAAAACTGTTTTTT
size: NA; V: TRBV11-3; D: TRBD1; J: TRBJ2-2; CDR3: CASSFALKTAQNRGTGELFF; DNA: TGTGCCAGCAGCTTTGCGTTAAAGACAGCCCAAAACAGGGGCACCGGGGAGCTGTTTTTT
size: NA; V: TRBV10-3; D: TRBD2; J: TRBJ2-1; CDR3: CAISAGTSGRVEQFF; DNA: TGTGCCATCAGCGCCGGGACTAGCGGGAGGGTTGAGCAGTTCTTC
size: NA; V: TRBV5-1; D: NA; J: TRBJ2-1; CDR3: CASSLQGTYNEQFF; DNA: TGCGCCAGCAGCTTACAGGGTACATACAATGAGCAGTTCTTC
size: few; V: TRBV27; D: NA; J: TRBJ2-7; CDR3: CASRGYEQYF; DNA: TGTGCCAGCAGGGGTTACGAGCAGTACTTC
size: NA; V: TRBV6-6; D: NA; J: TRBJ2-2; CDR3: CASSYSRALGLGELFF; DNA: TGTGCCAGCAGTTACTCGAGGGCCCTTGGATTGGGGGAGCTGTTTTTT
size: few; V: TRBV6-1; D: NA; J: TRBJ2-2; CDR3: CASSQTQGSGELFF; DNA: TGTGCCAGCAGCCAAACGCAGGGGTCCGGGGAGCTGTTTTTT
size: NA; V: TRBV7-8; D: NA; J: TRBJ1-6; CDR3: CASSLSTPPYNSPLHF; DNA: TGTGCCAGCAGCTTATCTACGCCACCCTATAATTCACCCCTCCACTTT
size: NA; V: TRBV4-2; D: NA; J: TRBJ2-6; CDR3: CASSQGSSAGANVLTF; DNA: TGTGCCAGCAGCCAAGGTTCCTCCGCTGGGGCCAACGTCCTGACTTTC
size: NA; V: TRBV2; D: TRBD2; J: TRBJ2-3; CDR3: CASTAREVTDTQYF; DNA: TGTGCCAGCACTGCGCGGGAGGTCACAGATACGCAGTATTTT
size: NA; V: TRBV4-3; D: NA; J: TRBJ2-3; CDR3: CASSQGLGDTDTQYF; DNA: TGCGCCAGCAGCCAAGGGTTGGGCGACACAGATACGCAGTATTTT
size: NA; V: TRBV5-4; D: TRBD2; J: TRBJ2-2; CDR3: CASSQSLAVSGELFF; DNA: TGTGCCAGCAGCCAGTCCCTAGCGGTGTCCGGGGAGCTGTTTTTT
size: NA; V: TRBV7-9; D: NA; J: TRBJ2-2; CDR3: CASSPLTGSTGELFF; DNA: TGTGCCAGCAGCCCCTTAACAGGGTCCACCGGGGAGCTGTTTTTT
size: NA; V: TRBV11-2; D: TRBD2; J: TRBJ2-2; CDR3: CASGGDFTGELFF; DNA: TGTGCCAGCGGGGGGGATTTCACCGGGGAGCTGTTTTTT
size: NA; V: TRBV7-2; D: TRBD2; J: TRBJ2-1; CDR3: CASGLAVSEQFF; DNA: TGTGCCAGCGGACTAGCGGTGAGTGAGCAGTTCTTC
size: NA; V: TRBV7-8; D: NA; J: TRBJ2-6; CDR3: CASSLASASGANVLTF; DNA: TGTGCCAGCAGCTTAGCGTCGGCCTCTGGGGCCAACGTCCTGACTTTC
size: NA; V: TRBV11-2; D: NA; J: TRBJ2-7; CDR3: CASSSIYEQYF; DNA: TGTGCCAGCAGCTCCATCTACGAGCAGTACTTC
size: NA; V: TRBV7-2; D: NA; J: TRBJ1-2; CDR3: CASSLNPGGYGYTF; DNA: TGTGCCAGCAGCTTAAACCCCGGCGGATATGGCTACACCTTC
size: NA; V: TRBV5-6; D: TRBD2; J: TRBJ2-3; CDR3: CASSSGLAVNTDTQYF; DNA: TGTGCCAGCAGCTCGGGACTAGCGGTTAACACAGATACGCAGTATTTT
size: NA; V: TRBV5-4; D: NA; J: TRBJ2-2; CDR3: CASSPPRGELFF; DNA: TGTGCCAGCAGCCCCCCCCGCGGGGAGCTGTTTTTT
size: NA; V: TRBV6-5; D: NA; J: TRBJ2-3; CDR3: CASSYSIRVGNTQYF; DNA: TGTGCCAGCAGTTACTCGATTCGGGTTGGAAATACGCAGTATTTT
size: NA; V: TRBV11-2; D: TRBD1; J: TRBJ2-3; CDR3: CASSSSRPGQGTDTQYF; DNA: TGTGCCAGCAGCTCCTCTCGGCCGGGACAGGGCACAGATACGCAGTATTTT
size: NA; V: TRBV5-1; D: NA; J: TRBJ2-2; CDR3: CASRDGANTGELFF; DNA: TGCGCCTCTCGGGACGGCGCGAACACCGGGGAGCTGTTTTTT
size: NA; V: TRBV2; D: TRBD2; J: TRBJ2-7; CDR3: CASSGSWEGYYEQYF; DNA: TGTGCCAGCAGTGGATCCTGGGAGGGATACTACGAGCAGTACTTC
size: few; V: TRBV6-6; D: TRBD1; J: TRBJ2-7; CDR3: CASSSLRDSSTYEQYF; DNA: TGTGCCAGCAGTTCCCTCCGGGACAGTTCCACCTACGAGCAGTACTTC
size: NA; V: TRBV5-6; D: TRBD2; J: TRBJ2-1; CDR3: CASSSRTSGSNEQFF; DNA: TGTGCCAGCAGCTCAAGGACTAGCGGGAGTAATGAGCAGTTCTTC
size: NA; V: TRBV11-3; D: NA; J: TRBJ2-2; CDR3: CASSLGPSTGELFF; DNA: TGTGCCAGCAGCTTAGGTCCGTCCACCGGGGAGCTGTTTTTT
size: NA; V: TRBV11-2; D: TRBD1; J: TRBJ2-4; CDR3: CASSLAGGADIQYF; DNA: TGTGCCAGCAGCTTAGCAGGGGGCGCCGACATTCAGTACTTC
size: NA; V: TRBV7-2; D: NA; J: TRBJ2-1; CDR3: CASSLGAINEQFF; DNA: TGTGCCAGCAGCTTAGGAGCTATCAATGAGCAGTTCTTC
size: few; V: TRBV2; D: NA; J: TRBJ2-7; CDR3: CASSESLYEQYF; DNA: TGTGCCAGCAGTGAAAGCCTCTACGAGCAGTACTTC
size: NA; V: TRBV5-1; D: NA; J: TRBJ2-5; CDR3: CASSYGQETQYF; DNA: TGCGCCAGCAGCTACGGACAAGAGACCCAGTACTTC
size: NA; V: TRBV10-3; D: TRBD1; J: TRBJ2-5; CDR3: CAINQQGERETQYF; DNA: TGTGCCATCAACCAACAGGGGGAAAGGGAGACCCAGTACTTC
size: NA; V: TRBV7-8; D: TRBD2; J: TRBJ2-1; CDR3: CASSLVSTSGRKIAYNEQFF; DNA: TGTGCCAGCAGCTTAGTCTCAACTAGCGGGAGAAAGATTGCCTACAATGAGCAGTTCTTC